The clone carrying this TCR beta chain appeared a few times. As yet, its antigen is unknown. TCRdb itself ran the 5' RACE reads through MiXCR, one entry per CDR3 protein. This sample has about 210,000 distinct CDR3 sequences, with roughly 9.4% found just once. Looked up from germline, CDR1 is SGHRS and CDR2 is YFSETQ. V shed 4 bases and J shed 4 bases, with 17 bases lying between them. The CDR3 runs to 15 residues. The data stem from a study of identical twins. Study-wide points: Monozygotic twins shared more out-of-frame TCR alpha than recombination models predicted.

The sample comprised memory (CD45RO+) T cells sorted from blood. The chain is built from TRBV5-1 and TRBJ1-2; possible D gene TRBD1, 6 bases. The sequence derives from a woman younger than 35 in good health. CDR3 sequence: CASSQSTQGSYGYTF. CDR3 nucleotide sequence: TGCGCCAGCAGCCAATCAACACAGGGATCCTATGGCTACACCTTC.